This T cell receptor beta chain was sequenced in a study of shared clonotypes between healthy human individuals. Overall study findings and caveats: Clonotype sharing levels among donors were expected to vary with sequencing depth.

Germline CDR1 is SGHDT and CDR2 is YYEEEE. Trimming took 2 bases from V and 4 from J, leaving 16 bases between them. CDR3 length equals 16 residues. In regard to this clone: Its antigen is undetermined.

This table comes from immunoSEQ multiplex PCR, and its TCRdb copy is limited to in-frame clones, with some not included. Counted here are 2 million to 2.5 million clones, 90% to 97% occurring once; the ten biggest clones make up around 0.13%. Division of CD4+ cells produced a CD45RA+ naive subset and a CD45RA-negative memory subset. Specimen: naive CD4+ T cells sorted from blood. Regarding subset: CD45RA+ positively selected. The TCR originated in a man aged 18 to 30 in good health. V and J are TRBV5-6 and TRBJ2-1; D may correspond to TRBD1 or TRBD2 (6 bases each). The CDR3 loop reads CASSLKIQGGYNEQFF. The CDR3 coding sequence is TGTGCCAGCAGCTTAAAAATACAGGGAGGTTACAATGAGCAGTTCTTC.